A single sample is the source of the 25 T cell receptor beta chains below, sequenced in a study of a mutant IDH1 vaccine in newly diagnosed glioma (dated by TCRdb to the early 2020s). For these TCRs, the target antigens are not known. To prepare the library, the immunoSEQ multiplex PCR assay was applied. Here the immuneACCESS table is served through TCRdb, limited to in-frame sequences with V and J called. Missing clones are a known gap in these copies; in checked studies unresolved V genes cover under half, and the rest lacks a known reason. This sample comprises more than 35,000 clones, approximately 85% of them detected only once. Around 1.5% of the sample is taken by the ten largest. The time point label corresponds to: week 5, during vaccination. Each vaccine dose was 300 ug of a 20-mer mutant IDH1 peptide in Montanide, given subcutaneously with topical imiquimod. The source material was PBMCs, sampled from a glioma patient whose treatment included an IDH1 peptide vaccine. Receptor source: a middle-aged man with glioma.

A word on this clone: Mismatch with germline at one junction end may stem from a read error. The gene calls are TRBV18 and TRBJ2-5; D remains unclear. The CDR3 loop spans 12 amino acids. Germline CDR1 KGHSH, CDR2 LQKENI. CDR3 bases: TGTGCCAGCTCCCCACCAGGAGAGACCCAGTACTTC. Its translation: CASSPPGETQYF.

The chain carries TRBV7-2 and TRBJ2-3; D uncertain. This CDR3 is 12 amino acids long. The V end was cut by 3 bases, the J end by 6 bases, with 7 bases between. Germline loops: CDR1 SGHTA, CDR2 FQGNSA. The CDR3 sequence: CASSLTADTQYF. As DNA, the CDR3 is TGTGCCAGCAGCTTGACTGCGGATACGCAGTATTTT.

The rearrangement joins TRBV5-1 to TRBJ2-2; 8 positions match TRBD2. This CDR3 contains 15 residues. CDR1 is SGHRS, CDR2 YFSETQ, per germline. V shed 0 bases and J 7 bases; nucleotides not matched to a gene: 5. Here the CDR3 reads CASSLALAGNGELFF. CDR3 DNA sequence: TGCGCCAGCAGCTTGGCCCTAGCGGGTAACGGGGAGCTGTTTTTT.

The V call is TRBV2, the J call TRBJ2-1, with TRBD2 matching over 7 bases. The CDR3 length is 16 residues. Germline trimming cut 2 bases from V and 3 bases from J; bases unmatched to any gene: 7. Germline values: CDR1 SNHLY, CDR2 FYNNEI. CDR3 protein: CASSELAASFYNEQFF. The CDR3, as DNA: TGTGCCAGCAGTGAACTAGCGGCAAGTTTCTACAATGAGCAGTTCTTC.

This clone has a handful of counts. V and J are TRBV18 and TRBJ1-1; maybe TRBD1 (6 bases). The CDR3 is 14 residues long. The V end was cut by 6 bases, the J end by 12 bases, with 23 bases between. Germline CDR1 and CDR2: KGHSH and LQKENI. The CDR3: CASSHERTAKGPFF. In nucleotides, the CDR3 is TGTGCCAGCTCTCACGAACGGACAGCGAAGGGACCTTTCTTT.

V is TRBV19 and J is TRBJ2-7; TRBD2 agrees at 7 bases. The germline V gene has CDR1 LNHDA and CDR2 SQIVND (reference sequence). The length of the CDR3 is 14 residues. V shed 5 bases, J shed 4 bases, and the junction held 8 bases outside the gene matches. The chain's CDR3 is CASSVTGGSYEQYF. The DNA of the CDR3 is TGTGCCAGTAGTGTGACGGGGGGATCTTACGAGCAGTACTTC.

This clone was observed a single time. The rearrangement links TRBV19 to TRBJ2-7, with TRBD2 matching over 16 bases. Losses at the gene ends were 8 bases for V and 2 bases for J; bases not matched to a gene: 3. The CDR3 contains 15 residues. Germline V gene data show CDR1 as LNHDA and CDR2 as SQIVND (reference sequence). DNA for the CDR3: TGTGCCAGTTCCGGGACTAGCGGGAGGGCCTACGAGCAGTACTTC. Translating it yields CASSGTSGRAYEQYF.

This chain links TRBV7-8 with TRBJ2-1, with 9 bases matching TRBD2. The ends lost 5 bases at V and 6 bases at J; junction bases unmatched: 11. CDR3 size: 16 residues. From germline, CDR1 is SGHVS and CDR2 FQNEAQ. The CDR3, as DNA: TGTGCCAGCAGCCTACTAATTAGCGGGAGTCTCAATGAGCAGTTCTTC. This codes for CASSLLISGSLNEQFF.

The V and J genes are TRBV2 and TRBJ1-2; tentative D call: TRBD1 (6 bases). The CDR3 is 15 residues long. V lost 2 bases, J lost 4 bases, and 14 bases lay in between. Germline lookup yields CDR1 SNHLY and CDR2 FYNNEI. The CDR3 DNA sequence: TGTGCCAGCAGTGAATCCGGGGGCATCGTCTATGGCTACACCTTC. Its translation: CASSESGGIVYGYTF.

This clone has a single count. The genes are TRBV5-8 and TRBJ2-7; unclear D gene. The V and J ends lost 0 bases and 2 bases respectively, with 3 bases between them. From germline, CDR1 is SGHTS and CDR2 YDEGEE. The CDR3 sequence is 12 residues long. CDR3 region: CASSLGTYEQYF. CDR3 DNA sequence: TGTGCCAGCAGCTTGGGTACCTACGAGCAGTACTTC.

The V and J genes are TRBV6-5 and TRBJ1-2, with D hard to call. V was cut by 2 bases and J by 4 bases, with 14 bases left in between. Germline V CDR1 and CDR2: MNHEY, SVGAGI. This CDR3 contains 15 residues. CDR3 nucleotide sequence: TGTGCCAGCAGTTACAGCTCAGGCCTACCCTATGGCTACACCTTC. Translation gives CASSYSSGLPYGYTF.

The chain recombines TRBV10-3 with TRBJ1-5, with 7 bases that match TRBD1. CDR1 and CDR2 from the germline V gene are ENHRY and SYGVKD. The CDR3 runs 14 residues. The junction had 7 bases not matched to a gene; V was cut back by 4 bases and J by 7 bases. The CDR3 nucleotides are TGTGCCATCAGTGTAGGGACACAGGGGCAGCCCCAGCATTTT. Its translation is CAISVGTQGQPQHF.

The chain joins TRBV7-2 to TRBJ2-7, with D possibly TRBD2 on 5 matching bases. Looked up from germline, CDR1 is SGHTA and CDR2 is FQGNSA. V lost 5 bases and J 1 base, leaving 15 bases between the germline ends. The CDR3 runs to 15 residues. CDR3 DNA sequence: TGTGCCAGCAGCGGAGCTGGGAGTAAATCCTACGAGCAGTACTTC. Protein: CASSGAGSKSYEQYF.

This clone appeared once. The chain is built from TRBV6-5 and TRBJ1-1; the D gene is possibly TRBD1 (5 bases). V was trimmed by 2 bases and J by 8 bases, leaving 12 bases between them. The CDR3 contains 13 residues. In germline, CDR1 is MNHEY, CDR2 SVGAGI. The DNA of the CDR3 is TGTGCCAGCAGTTACGGGGGGACGGCGGAAGCTTTCTTT. Residues: CASSYGGTAEAFF.

This chain connects TRBV6-1 to TRBJ1-1, with a tentative D call TRBD1 (5 bases). Looked up from germline, CDR1 is MNHNS and CDR2 is SASEGT. Trimming shortened V by 2 bases and J by 4 bases, and 8 bases separated the two germline ends. This CDR3 region has 13 residues. CDR3 protein: CASSESDSTEAFF. As DNA, the CDR3 is TGTGCCAGCAGTGAAAGCGACAGCACTGAAGCTTTCTTT.

This clone has a handful of counts. The rearrangement links TRBV6-5 to TRBJ2-3, with 8 bases fitting TRBD2. The trim removed 2 bases at V and 3 bases at J, leaving 4 bases unmatched. This CDR3 spans 15 amino acids. From germline, CDR1 is MNHEY and CDR2 SVGAGI. The CDR3 loop is CASSYRGRTTDTQYF. The CDR3 DNA follows: TGTGCCAGCAGTTACCGCGGGAGGACAACAGATACGCAGTATTTT.

The gene calls are TRBV11-2 and TRBJ2-6; D not resolved. Germline assignment: CDR1 SGHAT and CDR2 FQNNGV. The CDR3 consists of 12 residues. Trimming took off 5 bases at V and 2 bases at J, with 1 base between the two ends. The CDR3 DNA follows: TGTGCCAGCAGCGCTGGGGCCAACGTCCTGACTTTC. It translates to CASSAGANVLTF.

The chain couples TRBV4-1 to TRBJ2-5, with TRBD2 as a possible D gene (6 bases). Trimming cost V 3 bases and J 5 bases, with 10 bases left between them. Germline CDR1 reads MGHRA; CDR2 reads YSYEKL. The CDR3 has 13 amino acids. In nucleotides, the CDR3 is TGCGCCAGCAGCCAGACTAGAGGCGAGACCCAGTACTTC. Protein: CASSQTRGETQYF.

CDR3 DNA sequence: TGTGCCATCAGCGACGGGACTAGGGAGGAGACCCAGTACTTC. It yields the protein CAISDGTREETQYF. The chain combines TRBV10-3 with TRBJ2-5; 8 positions agree with TRBD2. CDR3 length equals 14 residues. Trimming at V came to 6 bases and at J to 5 bases, leaving 8 bases not matched to a gene. Germline lookup yields CDR1 ENHRY and CDR2 SYGVKD.

With regard to this clone: The sample holds other DNA sequences that translate to the same CDR3. The J gene is TRBJ1-5, the V gene TRBV6-5; D is undetermined. The CDR3 loop spans 13 amino acids. V shed 6 bases and J shed 6 bases, with 12 bases lying between them. Germline lookup yields CDR1 MNHEY and CDR2 SVGAGI. The CDR3 spells CASSYRSSQPQHF. The DNA for the CDR3 is TGTGCCAGCAGCTATAGATCGAGTCAGCCCCAGCATTTT.

V gene TRBV6-1 combines with J gene TRBJ2-7; D is perhaps TRBD2 (5 bases). Trimming stripped 3 bases from V and 9 bases from J, with 15 bases between. The CDR3 extends over 13 amino acids. CDR1 and CDR2 (germline): MNHNS, SASEGT. As DNA, the CDR3 is TGTGCCAGCAGTGATTTCCTCGGACTGGCGCAGTACTTC. Amino acid sequence: CASSDFLGLAQYF.

This clone has a handful of counts. The chain has TRBV5-6 and TRBJ1-2; D might be TRBD1 (5 bases). V was clipped by 1 base and J by 4 bases, with 11 bases between them. The CDR3 contains 14 residues. Germline assignment: CDR1 SGHDT and CDR2 YYEEEE. CDR3 amino acids: CASSLFGTVYGYTF. In DNA, the CDR3 is TGTGCCAGCAGCTTGTTTGGGACGGTCTATGGCTACACCTTC. Full variable domain (remainder filled in from reference TRBV5-6 and TRBJ1-2): DAGVTQSPTHLIKTRGQQVTLRCSPKSGHDTVSWYQQALGQGPQFIFQYYEEEERQRGNFPDRFSGHQFPNYSSELNVNALLLGDSALYLCASSLFGTVYGYTFGSGTRLTVV.

J is TRBJ2-7 and V is TRBV5-1; 8 bases match TRBD1. This CDR3 spans 14 amino acids. From germline, CDR1 is SGHRS and CDR2 YFSETQ. V lost 1 base and J lost 3; bases outside the gene matches: 3. DNA of the CDR3: TGCGCCAGCAGCTTGCTGACAGGGGTCTACGAGCAGTACTTC. It encodes CASSLLTGVYEQYF. Supplemented by reference TRBV5-1 and TRBJ2-7, the full variable domain reads KAGVTQTPRYLIKTRGQQVTLSCSPISGHRSVSWYQQTPGQGLQFLFEYFSETQRNKGNFPGRFSGRQFSNSRSEMNVSTLELGDSALYLCASSLLTGVYEQYFGPGTRLTVT.

The genes are TRBV19 and TRBJ1-5; unclear D gene. V was trimmed by 3 bases and J by 0 bases, leaving 9 bases between them. Germline-derived CDR1 and CDR2 are LNHDA and SQIVND (reference sequence). The CDR3 contains 15 residues. The CDR3 DNA sequence: TGTGCCAGTAGTATGTCGGAATATAGCAATCAGCCCCAGCATTTT. This gives the protein CASSMSEYSNQPQHF. The full variable domain, in which reference TRBV19 and TRBJ1-5 provide the parts outside the CDR3, is DGGITQSPKYLFRKEGQNVTLSCEQNLNHDAMYWYRQDPGQGLRLIYYSQIVNDFQKGDIAEGYSVSREKKESFPLTVTSAQKNPTAFYLCASSMSEYSNQPQHFGDGTRLSIL.

This rearrangement joins TRBV19 to TRBJ1-1; D remains ambiguous. The CDR3 has 12 residues. The germline V gene has CDR1 LNHDA and CDR2 SQIVND (reference sequence). V lost 1 base, J lost 7 bases, and 7 bases lay in between. The CDR3 nucleotides are TGTGCCAGTAGTATAGGGTTACGTGAAGCTTTCTTT. This codes for CASSIGLREAFF.